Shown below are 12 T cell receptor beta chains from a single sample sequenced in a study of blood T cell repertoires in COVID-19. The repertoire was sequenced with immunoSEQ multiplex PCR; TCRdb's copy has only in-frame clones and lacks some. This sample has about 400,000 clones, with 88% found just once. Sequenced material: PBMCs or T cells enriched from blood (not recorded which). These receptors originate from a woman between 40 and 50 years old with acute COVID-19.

In DNA, the CDR3 is TGTGCTAGTGGTTCCACCGCGGGGGGACCGGCCTACAATGAGCAGTTCTTC. Its translation: CASGSTAGGPAYNEQFF. V is TRBV12-5 and J is TRBJ2-1; the match to TRBD2 covers 8 bases. Germline CDR1 is LGHNT and CDR2 is FRNRAP. V shed 4 bases and J 2 bases; nucleotides not matched to a gene: 10. The length of the CDR3 is 17 residues. Full variable domain (rest looked up from reference TRBV12-5 and TRBJ2-1): DARVTQTPRHKVTEMGQEVTMRCQPILGHNTVFWYRQTMMQGLELLAYFRNRAPLDDSGMPKDRFSAEMPDATLATLKIQPSEPRDSAVYFCASGSTAGGPAYNEQFFGPGTRLTVL.

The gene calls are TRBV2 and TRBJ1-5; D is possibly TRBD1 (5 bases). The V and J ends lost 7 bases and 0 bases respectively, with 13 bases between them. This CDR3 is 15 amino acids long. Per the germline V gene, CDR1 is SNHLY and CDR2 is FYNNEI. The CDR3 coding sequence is TGTGCCAGCAACGGAGGGGTAAATAGCAATCAGCCCCAGCATTTT. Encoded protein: CASNGGVNSNQPQHF.

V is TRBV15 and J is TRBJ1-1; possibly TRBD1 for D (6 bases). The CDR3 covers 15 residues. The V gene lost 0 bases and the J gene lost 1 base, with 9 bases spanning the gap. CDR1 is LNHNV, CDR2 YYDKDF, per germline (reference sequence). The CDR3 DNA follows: TGTGCCACCAGCAGAGATCCGGGACAGAACACTGAAGCTTTCTTT. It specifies CATSRDPGQNTEAFF.

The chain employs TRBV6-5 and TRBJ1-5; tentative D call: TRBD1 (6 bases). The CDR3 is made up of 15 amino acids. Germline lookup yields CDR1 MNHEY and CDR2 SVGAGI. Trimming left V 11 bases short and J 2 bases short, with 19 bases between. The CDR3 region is CAGKPQGSGNQPQHF. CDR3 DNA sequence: TGTGCCGGTAAACCACAGGGTTCCGGCAATCAGCCCCAGCATTTT.

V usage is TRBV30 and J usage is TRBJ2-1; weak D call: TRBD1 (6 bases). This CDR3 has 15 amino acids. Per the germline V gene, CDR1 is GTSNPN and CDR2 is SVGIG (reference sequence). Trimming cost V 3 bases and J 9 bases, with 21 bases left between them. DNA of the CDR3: TGTGCCTGGAGGAAAGCAGGGGTGTTATCGGGTGAGCAGTTCTTC. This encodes CAWRKAGVLSGEQFF.

CDR3 region: CASSQAQNTEAFF. The DNA for the CDR3 is TGCGCCAGCAGCCAAGCCCAGAACACTGAAGCTTTCTTT. The V and J genes are TRBV4-1 and TRBJ1-1; D is uncertain. Germline CDR1 reads MGHRA; CDR2 reads YSYEKL. The CDR3 is 13 residues long. V shed 1 base and J shed 1 base, with 4 bases lying between them.

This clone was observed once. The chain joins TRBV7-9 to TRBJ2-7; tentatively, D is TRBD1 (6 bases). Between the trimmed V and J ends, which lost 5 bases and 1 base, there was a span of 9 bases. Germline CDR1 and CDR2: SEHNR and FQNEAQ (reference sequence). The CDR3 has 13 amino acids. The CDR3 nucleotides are TGTGCCAGCAGCCAGGACAGATCCTACGAGCAGTACTTC. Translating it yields CASSQDRSYEQYF.

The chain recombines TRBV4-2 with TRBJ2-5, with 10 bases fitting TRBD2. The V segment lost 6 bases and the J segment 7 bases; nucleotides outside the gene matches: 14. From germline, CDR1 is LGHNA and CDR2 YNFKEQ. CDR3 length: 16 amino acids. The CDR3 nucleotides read TGTGCCAGCAGACTAGCGGGGAACGATCTCACCGGGACCCAGTACTTC. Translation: CASRLAGNDLTGTQYF.

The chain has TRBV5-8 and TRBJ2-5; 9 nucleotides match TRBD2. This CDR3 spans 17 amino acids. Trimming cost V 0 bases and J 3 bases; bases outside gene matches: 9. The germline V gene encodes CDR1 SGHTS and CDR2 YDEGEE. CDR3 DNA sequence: TGTGCCAGCAGCTTGGTTTTCGGACTAGCGCGAGAAGAGACCCAGTACTTC. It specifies CASSLVFGLAREETQYF.

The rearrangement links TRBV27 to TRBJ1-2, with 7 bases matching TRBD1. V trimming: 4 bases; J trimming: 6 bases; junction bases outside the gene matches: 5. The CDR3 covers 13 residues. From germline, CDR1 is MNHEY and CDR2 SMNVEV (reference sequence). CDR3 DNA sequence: TGTGCCAGCAGTTCGACAGGGTGGGATGGCTACACCTTC. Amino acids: CASSSTGWDGYTF.

CDR3 nucleotide sequence: TGTGCCAGCAGCCCCATTACAGATACGCAGTATTTT. Amino acid sequence: CASSPITDTQYF. The V call is TRBV13, the J call TRBJ2-3; D is unclear. The CDR3 loop spans 12 amino acids. CDR1 is PRHDT, CDR2 FYEKMQ, per germline (reference sequence). The germline V and J ends were trimmed by 5 bases and 3 bases, with 6 bases remaining between them.

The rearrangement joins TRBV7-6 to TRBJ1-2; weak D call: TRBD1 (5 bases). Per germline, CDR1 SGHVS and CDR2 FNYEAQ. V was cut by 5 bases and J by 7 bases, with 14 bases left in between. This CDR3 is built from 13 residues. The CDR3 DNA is TGTGCCAGCAGCCAGGGTATTGTTAGTGGCTACACCTTC. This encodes CASSQGIVSGYTF. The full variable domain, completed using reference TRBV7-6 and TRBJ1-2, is GAGVSQSPRYKVTKRGQDVALRCDPISGHVSLYWYRQALGQGPEFLTYFNYEAQQDKSGLPNDRFSAERPEGSISTLTIQRTEQRDSAMYRCASSQGIVSGYTFGSGTRLTVV.